The sequence of this T cell receptor (beta chain) was determined in a study of beta chain features in type 1 diabetes. Findings and caveats of the study: HLA effects on TCRB rearrangement stayed unresolved here.

Sequencing targeted expressed TCRB transcripts, as all isolated RNA had been reverse transcribed. TCRdb's table, derived via immunoSEQ multiplex PCR, lists solely in-frame clones and lacks some. The sample gives just over 450,000 clones, approximately 31% of which show up once; around 0.065% is in the top ten. Central memory, naive, regulatory and stem cell-like memory CD4+ cells were sorted by CD45RO/CCR7/CD25/CD127/CD95/CD27. Purity exceeded 95% in all sorted populations. The CDR3 runs 12 residues. Germline V gene lookup returns CDR1 LGHNT and CDR2 FRNRAP. Trimming left V 6 bases short and J 7 bases short, with 12 bases between. In the case of this clone: Its antigen remains unknown.

The chain is built from TRBV12-5 and TRBJ1-2; D unclear. The sequence was collected from a man between 18 and 29 years old in good health. The sequenced sample was naive CD4+ T cells from blood. Written as DNA, the CDR3 is TGTGCTAGTGGCGTGGGAGGGTCTGGCTACACCTTC. Amino acid sequence: CASGVGGSGYTF.